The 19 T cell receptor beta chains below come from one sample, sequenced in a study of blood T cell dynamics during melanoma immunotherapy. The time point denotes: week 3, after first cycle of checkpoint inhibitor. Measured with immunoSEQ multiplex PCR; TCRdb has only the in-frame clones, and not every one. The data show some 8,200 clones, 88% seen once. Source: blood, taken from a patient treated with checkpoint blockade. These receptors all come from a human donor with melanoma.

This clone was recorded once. CDR3 loop: CASSGGQFSGNTIYF. In DNA form, the CDR3 reads TGTGCCAGCAGCGGGGGACAGTTCTCTGGAAACACCATATATTTT. This chain links TRBV9 with TRBJ1-3; 7 bases are shared with TRBD1. The CDR3 has 15 residues. Germline CDR1 and CDR2: SGDLS and YYNGEE. V lost 3 bases and J lost 0; bases outside the gene matches: 3.

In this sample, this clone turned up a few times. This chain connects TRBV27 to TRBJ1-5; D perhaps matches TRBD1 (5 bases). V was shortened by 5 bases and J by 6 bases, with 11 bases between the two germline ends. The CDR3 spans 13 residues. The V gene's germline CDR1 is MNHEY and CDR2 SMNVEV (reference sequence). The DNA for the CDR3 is TGTGCCAGCAGTCCCCAGGGACTTCAGCCCCAGCATTTT. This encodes CASSPQGLQPQHF.

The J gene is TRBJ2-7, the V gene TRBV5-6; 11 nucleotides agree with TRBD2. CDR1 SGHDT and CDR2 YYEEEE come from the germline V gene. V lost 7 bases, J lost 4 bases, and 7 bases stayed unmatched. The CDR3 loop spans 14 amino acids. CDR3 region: CASRLAGGGYEQYF. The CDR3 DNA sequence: TGTGCCAGCCGCCTAGCGGGAGGTGGGTACGAGCAGTACTTC.

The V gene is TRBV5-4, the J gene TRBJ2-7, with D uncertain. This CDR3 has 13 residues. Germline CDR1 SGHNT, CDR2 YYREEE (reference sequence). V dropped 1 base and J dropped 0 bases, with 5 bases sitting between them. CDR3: CASSLPHSYEQYF. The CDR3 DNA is TGTGCCAGCAGCTTGCCCCACTCCTACGAGCAGTACTTC.

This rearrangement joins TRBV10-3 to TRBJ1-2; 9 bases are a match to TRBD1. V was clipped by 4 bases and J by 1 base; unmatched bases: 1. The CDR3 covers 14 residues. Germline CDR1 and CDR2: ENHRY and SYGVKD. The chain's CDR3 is CAISGGQGNYGYTF. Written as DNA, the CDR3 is TGTGCCATCAGTGGGGGACAGGGTAACTATGGCTACACCTTC.

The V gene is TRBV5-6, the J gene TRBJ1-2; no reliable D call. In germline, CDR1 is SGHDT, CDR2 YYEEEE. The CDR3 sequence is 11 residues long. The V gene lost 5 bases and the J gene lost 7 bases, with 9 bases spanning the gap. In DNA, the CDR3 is TGTGCCAGCAGGCGCCAAGGTGGCTACACCTTC. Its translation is CASRRQGGYTF.

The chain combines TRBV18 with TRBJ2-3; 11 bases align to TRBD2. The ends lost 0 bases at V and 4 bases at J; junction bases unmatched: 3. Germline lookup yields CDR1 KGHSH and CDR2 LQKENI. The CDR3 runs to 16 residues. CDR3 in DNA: TGTGCCAGCTCACCACCACTAGCGGGAGCCCCAGATACGCAGTATTTT. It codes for CASSPPLAGAPDTQYF.

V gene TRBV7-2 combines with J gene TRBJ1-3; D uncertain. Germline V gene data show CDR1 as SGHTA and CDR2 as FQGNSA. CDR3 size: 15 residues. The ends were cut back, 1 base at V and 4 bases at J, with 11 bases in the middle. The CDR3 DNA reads TGTGCCAGCAGCTTAGATCCAACCGGAGGAAACACCATATATTTT. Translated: CASSLDPTGGNTIYF.

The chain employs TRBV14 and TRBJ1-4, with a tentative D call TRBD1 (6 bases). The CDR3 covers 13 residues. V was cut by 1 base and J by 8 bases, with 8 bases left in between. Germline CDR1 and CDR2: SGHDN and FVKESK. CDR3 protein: CASSQVGAEKLFF. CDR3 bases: TGTGCCAGCAGCCAAGTGGGGGCCGAAAAACTGTTTTTT.

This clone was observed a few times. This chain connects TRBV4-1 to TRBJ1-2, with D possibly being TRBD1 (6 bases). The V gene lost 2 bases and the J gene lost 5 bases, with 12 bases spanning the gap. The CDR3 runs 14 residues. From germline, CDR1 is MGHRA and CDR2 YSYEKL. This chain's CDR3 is CASSQRGTPYGYTF. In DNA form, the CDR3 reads TGCGCCAGCAGCCAAAGGGGGACACCATATGGCTACACCTTC.

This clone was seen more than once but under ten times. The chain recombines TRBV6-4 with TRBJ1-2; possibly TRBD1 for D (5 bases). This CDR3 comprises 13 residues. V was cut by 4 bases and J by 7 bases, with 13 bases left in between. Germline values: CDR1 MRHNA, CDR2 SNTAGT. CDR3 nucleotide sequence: TGTGCCAGCAGTGGGGACCTCTTTCGTGGCTACACCTTC. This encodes CASSGDLFRGYTF.

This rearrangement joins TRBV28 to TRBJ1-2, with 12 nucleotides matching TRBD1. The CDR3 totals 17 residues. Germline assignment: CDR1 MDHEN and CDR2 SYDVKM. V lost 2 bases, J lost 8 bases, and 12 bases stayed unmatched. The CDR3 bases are TGTGCCAGCAGTTTAACCCGGCGGGACAGGGGGCTTGGGGGCTACACCTTC. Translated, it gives CASSLTRRDRGLGGYTF.

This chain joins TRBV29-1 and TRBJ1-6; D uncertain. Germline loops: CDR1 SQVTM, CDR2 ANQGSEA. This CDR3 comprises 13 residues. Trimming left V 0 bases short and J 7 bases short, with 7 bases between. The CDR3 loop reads CSVEERPNSPLHF. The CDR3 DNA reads TGCAGCGTTGAAGAGCGGCCCAATTCACCCCTCCACTTT.

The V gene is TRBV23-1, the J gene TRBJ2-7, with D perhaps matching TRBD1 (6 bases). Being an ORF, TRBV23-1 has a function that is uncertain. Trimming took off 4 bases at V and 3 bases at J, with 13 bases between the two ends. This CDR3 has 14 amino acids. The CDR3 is CASSRTGTNYEQYF. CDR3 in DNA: TGCGCCAGCAGTCGGACCGGGACAAACTACGAGCAGTACTTC.

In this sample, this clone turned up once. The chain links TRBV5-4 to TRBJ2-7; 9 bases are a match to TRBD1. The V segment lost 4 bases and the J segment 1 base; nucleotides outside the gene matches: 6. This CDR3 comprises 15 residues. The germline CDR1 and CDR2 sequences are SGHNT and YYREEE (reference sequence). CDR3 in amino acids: CASSGGTGLSYEQYF. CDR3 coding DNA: TGTGCCAGCAGCGGAGGGACAGGGTTGTCCTACGAGCAGTACTTC. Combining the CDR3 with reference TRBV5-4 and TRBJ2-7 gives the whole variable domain ETGVTQSPTHLIKTRGQQVTLRCSSQSGHNTVSWYQQALGQGPQFIFQYYREEENGRGNFPPRFSGLQFPNYSSELNVNALELDDSALYLCASSGGTGLSYEQYFGPGTRLTVT.

The CDR3 DNA reads TGTGCCAGCAGCGTAGCGGTTCTGGGTTTGAACACTGAAGCTTTCTTT. Its translation: CASSVAVLGLNTEAFF. The V call is TRBV9, the J call TRBJ1-1; D is unclear. The CDR3 has 16 residues. Germline V gene sequence: CDR1 SGDLS, CDR2 YYNGEE. Trimming shortened V by 0 bases and J by 0 bases, and 12 bases separated the two germline ends.

The DNA for the CDR3 is TGTGCCAGCAGTGTCGACCTGCAAGGGCAGCCCCAGCATTTT. Its translation: CASSVDLQGQPQHF. V and J are TRBV2 and TRBJ1-5; D unresolved. Between the trimmed V and J ends, which lost 4 bases and 7 bases, there was a span of 14 bases. Looked up from germline, CDR1 is SNHLY and CDR2 is FYNNEI. This CDR3 comprises 14 residues.

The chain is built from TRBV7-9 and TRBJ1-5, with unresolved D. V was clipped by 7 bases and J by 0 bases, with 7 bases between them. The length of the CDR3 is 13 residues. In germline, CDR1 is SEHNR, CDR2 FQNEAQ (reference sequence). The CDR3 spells CASNPLSNQPQHF. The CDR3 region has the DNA TGTGCCAGCAACCCTCTTAGCAATCAGCCCCAGCATTTT.

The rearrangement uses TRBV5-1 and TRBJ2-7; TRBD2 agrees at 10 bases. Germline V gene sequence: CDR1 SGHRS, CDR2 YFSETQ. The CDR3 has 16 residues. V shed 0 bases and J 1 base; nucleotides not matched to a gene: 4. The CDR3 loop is CASSLVPSGGSYEQYF. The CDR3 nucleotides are TGCGCCAGCAGCTTGGTCCCTAGCGGGGGTTCCTACGAGCAGTACTTC. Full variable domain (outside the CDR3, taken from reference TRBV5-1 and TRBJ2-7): KAGVTQTPRYLIKTRGQQVTLSCSPISGHRSVSWYQQTPGQGLQFLFEYFSETQRNKGNFPGRFSGRQFSNSRSEMNVSTLELGDSALYLCASSLVPSGGSYEQYFGPGTRLTVT.